This is a list of T cell receptor beta chains from one sample in a study of T cell responses to AZD1222 COVID-19 vaccine. Clones were read by immunoSEQ multiplex PCR, and TCRdb kept only the in-frame ones, dropping some. The repertoire holds about 170,000 clones, with over 75% as singletons. Specimen: peripheral blood, collected on day 0 of AZD1222 vaccination. These receptors were taken from an adult in good health. The conserved cysteine and the conserved F or W are not part of the CDR3 here. Rows give clone size only sometimes, using once, few, many, or a class for an expanded clone.

j_gene	v_gene	abundance	CDR3aa
TRBJ1-5	TRBV6-5	.	ASRRTGADQPQH
TRBJ1-1	TRBV7-2	.	ASSPSGGGRGSTEAF
TRBJ1-2	TRBV5-4	.	ASSRPGQGAFDGYT
TRBJ2-7	TRBV7-9	.	ASSLGVWEQY
TRBJ1-5	TRBV15	.	ATSRDRAGGQPQH
TRBJ2-7	TRBV15	.	ATSRDPGLSYEQY
TRBJ1-6	TRBV5-6	.	ASSRVGGSYNSPLH
TRBJ1-3	TRBV10-3	.	AIRPPSGNTIY
TRBJ1-6	TRBV6-2/TRBV6-3	.	ASSTRATGFYNSPLH
TRBJ2-7	TRBV5-4	.	ASSFRGAMDYEQY
TRBJ2-1	TRBV6-4	.	ASSKGMYNEQF
TRBJ1-2	TRBV9	.	ASSVAGQGNYGYT
TRBJ2-3	TRBV2	.	ASMLAGAGDTQY
TRBJ2-2	TRBV6-5	once	ASSNSGAGTGELF
TRBJ2-2	TRBV5-1	.	ASSHNIEKTGELF
TRBJ1-2	TRBV7-2	.	ASSIGPLYGYT
TRBJ2-1	TRBV14	.	ASSQSGSYNEQF
TRBJ1-4	TRBV19	.	ASNVQVNEKLF
TRBJ1-6	TRBV6-5	.	ASSYDAVYNSPLH
TRBJ2-5	TRBV11-3	.	ASSSPGTGRETQY
TRBJ1-5	TRBV18	.	ASSRGTADQPQH
TRBJ2-1	TRBV11-2	few	ASSYITSGGTNEQF
TRBJ1-1	TRBV6-5	.	ATAEVGRNTEAF
TRBJ2-7	TRBV25-1	.	ASSSPDKSQSYEQY
TRBJ1-4	TRBV5-5	.	ASSQLTGNGEKLF
TRBJ1-4	TRBV27	few	ASSSGTGKLF
TRBJ2-6	TRBV19	.	ASSPDRGVSAGNVLT
TRBJ1-6	TRBV5-6	.	ATSGRTNNSPLH
TRBJ1-2	TRBV29-1	.	SVVPETHYGYT
TRBJ1-2	TRBV12-3/TRBV12-4	.	ASSPDMDYGYT
TRBJ2-7	TRBV2	.	ASSLRTGGPYEQY
TRBJ2-7	TRBV7-9	.	ASSWDRYEQY
TRBJ1-2	TRBV24-1	.	ATPHEIGGYT
TRBJ2-1	TRBV11-2	.	ASSGGYRNEQF
TRBJ2-5	TRBV6-2/TRBV6-3	once	ASSYQTGVNVWRETQY
TRBJ1-3	TRBV5-1	.	ASSPGGSGNTIY
TRBJ2-5	TRBV7-2	.	ASSLHRETQY
TRBJ1-5	TRBV7-2	.	ASGSYNQPQH
TRBJ2-7	TRBV27	.	ASSPDGGQQY
TRBJ1-5	TRBV7-2	.	ASSLSGDSNQPQH
TRBJ1-3	TRBV9	.	ASSEGSITGNTIY
TRBJ2-2	TRBV19	.	ASSTRRAGELF